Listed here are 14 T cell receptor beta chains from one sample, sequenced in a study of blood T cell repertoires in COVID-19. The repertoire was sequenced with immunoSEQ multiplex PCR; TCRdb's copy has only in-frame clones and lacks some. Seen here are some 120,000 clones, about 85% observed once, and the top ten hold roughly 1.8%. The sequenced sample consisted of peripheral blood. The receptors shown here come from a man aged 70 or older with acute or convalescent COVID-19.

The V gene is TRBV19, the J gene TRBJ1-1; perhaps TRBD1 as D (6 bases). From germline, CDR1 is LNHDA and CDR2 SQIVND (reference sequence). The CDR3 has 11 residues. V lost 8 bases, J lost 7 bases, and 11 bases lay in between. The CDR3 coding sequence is TGTGCCAGTCGGACAGCAGGTGAAGCTTTCTTT. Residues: CASRTAGEAFF.

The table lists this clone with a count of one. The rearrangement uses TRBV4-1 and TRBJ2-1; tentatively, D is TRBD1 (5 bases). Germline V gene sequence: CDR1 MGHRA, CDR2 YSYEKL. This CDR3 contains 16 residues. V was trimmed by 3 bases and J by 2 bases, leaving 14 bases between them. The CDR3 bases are TGCGCCAGCAGCCAGGGGCAGGCAAAAACCTACAATGAGCAGTTCTTC. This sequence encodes CASSQGQAKTYNEQFF.

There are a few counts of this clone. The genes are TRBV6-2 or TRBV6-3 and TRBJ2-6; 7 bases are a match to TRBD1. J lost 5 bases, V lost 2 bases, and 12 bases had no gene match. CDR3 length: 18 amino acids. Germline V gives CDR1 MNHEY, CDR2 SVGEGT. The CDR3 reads CASSYLTGFASWANVLTF. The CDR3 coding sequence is TGTGCCAGCAGTTACCTGACAGGGTTTGCTTCTTGGGCCAACGTCCTGACTTTC.

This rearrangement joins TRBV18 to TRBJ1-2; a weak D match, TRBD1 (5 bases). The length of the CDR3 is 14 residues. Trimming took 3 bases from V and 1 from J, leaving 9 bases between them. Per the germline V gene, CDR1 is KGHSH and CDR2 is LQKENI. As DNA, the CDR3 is TGTGCCAGCTCACCCGACAGACTTAACTATGGCTACACCTTC. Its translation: CASSPDRLNYGYTF.

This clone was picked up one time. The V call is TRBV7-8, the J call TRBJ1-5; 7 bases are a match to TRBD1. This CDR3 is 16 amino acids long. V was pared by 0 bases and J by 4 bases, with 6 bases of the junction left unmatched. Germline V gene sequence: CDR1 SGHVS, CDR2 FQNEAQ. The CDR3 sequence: CASSLAGRGRNQPQHF. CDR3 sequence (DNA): TGTGCCAGCAGCTTAGCGGGAAGGGGGCGGAATCAGCCCCAGCATTTT.

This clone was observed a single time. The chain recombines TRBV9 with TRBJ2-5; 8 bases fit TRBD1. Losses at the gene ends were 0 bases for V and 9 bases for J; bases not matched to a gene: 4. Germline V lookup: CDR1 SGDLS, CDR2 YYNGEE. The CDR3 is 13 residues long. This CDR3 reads CASSVAGGGSQYF. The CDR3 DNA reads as TGTGCCAGCAGCGTAGCAGGGGGCGGTTCCCAGTACTTC.

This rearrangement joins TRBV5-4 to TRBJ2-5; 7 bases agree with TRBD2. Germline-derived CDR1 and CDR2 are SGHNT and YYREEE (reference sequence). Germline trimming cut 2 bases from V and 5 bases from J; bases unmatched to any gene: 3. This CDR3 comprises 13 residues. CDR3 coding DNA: TGTGCCAGCAGCTTAACTAGCGATGAGACCCAGTACTTC. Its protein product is CASSLTSDETQYF.

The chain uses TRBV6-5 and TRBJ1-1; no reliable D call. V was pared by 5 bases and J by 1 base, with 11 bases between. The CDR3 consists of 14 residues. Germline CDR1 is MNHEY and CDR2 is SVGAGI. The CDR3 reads CASSPLGRNTEAFF. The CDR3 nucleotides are TGTGCCAGCAGTCCCCTGGGCAGGAACACTGAAGCTTTCTTT.

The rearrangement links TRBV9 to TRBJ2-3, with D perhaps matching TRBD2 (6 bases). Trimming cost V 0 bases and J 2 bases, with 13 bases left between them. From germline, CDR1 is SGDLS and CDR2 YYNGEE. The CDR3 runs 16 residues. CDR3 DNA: TGTGCCAGCAGCGTAGGGGCTAGCGTTAACACAGATACGCAGTATTTT. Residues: CASSVGASVNTDTQYF.

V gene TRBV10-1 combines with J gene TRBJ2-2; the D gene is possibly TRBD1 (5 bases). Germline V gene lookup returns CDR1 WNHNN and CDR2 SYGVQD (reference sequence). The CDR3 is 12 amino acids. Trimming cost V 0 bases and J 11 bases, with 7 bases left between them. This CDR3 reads CASSESWGELFF. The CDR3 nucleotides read TGCGCCAGCAGTGAGTCCTGGGGCGAGCTGTTTTTT.

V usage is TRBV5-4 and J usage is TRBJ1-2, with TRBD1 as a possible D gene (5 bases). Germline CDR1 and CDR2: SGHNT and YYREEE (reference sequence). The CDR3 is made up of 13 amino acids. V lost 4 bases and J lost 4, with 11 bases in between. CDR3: CASSPDSFYGYTF. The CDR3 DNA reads TGTGCCAGCAGCCCTGACAGTTTCTATGGCTACACCTTC.

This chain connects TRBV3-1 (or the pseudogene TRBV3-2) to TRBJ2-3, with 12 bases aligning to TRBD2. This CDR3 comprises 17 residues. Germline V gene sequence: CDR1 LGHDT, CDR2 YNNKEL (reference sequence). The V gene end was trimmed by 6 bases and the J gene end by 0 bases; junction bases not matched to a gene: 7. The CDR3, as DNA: TGTGCCAGCAGGTCGACTAGCGGGGGCTCAAGCACAGATACGCAGTATTTT. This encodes CASRSTSGGSSTDTQYF.

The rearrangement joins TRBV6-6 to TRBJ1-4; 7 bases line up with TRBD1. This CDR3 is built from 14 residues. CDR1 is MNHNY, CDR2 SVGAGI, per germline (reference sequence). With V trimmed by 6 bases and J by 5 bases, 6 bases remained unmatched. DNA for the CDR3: TGTGCCAGCAGCCTTCAGGGGGGAAATGAAAAACTGTTTTTT. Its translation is CASSLQGGNEKLFF.

The CDR3: CASSLEGYAGNQPQHF. The CDR3 coding sequence is TGTGCCAGCAGCTTAGAGGGGTACGCGGGCAATCAGCCCCAGCATTTT. This chain joins TRBV7-8 and TRBJ1-5, with D tentatively TRBD1 (5 bases). V gave up 1 base and J gave up 2 bases, with 12 bases separating them. This CDR3 is 16 amino acids long. Germline V gene data show CDR1 as SGHVS and CDR2 as FQNEAQ.